These 27 T cell receptor beta chains were all obtained from the same sample, sequenced in a study of blood T cells in healthy people across ages. Combining a sample-barcoded 5' primer with a J-beta primer mix, a second PCR ran for roughly 6 to 11 cycles. Via MiXCR, TCRdb re-called the 5' RACE reads, giving one row per CDR3 protein. The sample consists of 550,000 to 750,000 distinct CDR3 sequences, around 20% of them appearing once. Sequencing was carried out using blood. The receptors stem from a man aged 65 to 79 in good health.

This clonotype came up many times. The V and J genes are TRBV29-1 and TRBJ2-7, with 7 bases that match TRBD2. Germline assignment: CDR1 SQVTM and CDR2 ANQGSEA. Unmatched junction bases numbered 6, after V lost 3 bases and J lost 4 bases. This CDR3 spans 13 amino acids. The CDR3 DNA sequence: TGCAGCGTTGACGGGACTAACGATTACGAGCAGTACTTC. This encodes CSVDGTNDYEQYF.

This clonotype was counted only a few times. The chain employs TRBV29-1 and TRBJ2-3, with D unresolved. This CDR3 region has 11 residues. Germline values: CDR1 SQVTM, CDR2 ANQGSEA. The V end lost 7 bases, the J end lost 4 bases, and 9 bases lay between the germline ends. The CDR3 sequence is CSAQHADTQYF. CDR3 nucleotides: TGCAGCGCCCAACACGCAGATACGCAGTATTTT.

This clonotype came up a few times. The V call is TRBV28, the J call TRBJ2-2; D gene uncertain. The V and J ends lost 6 bases and 5 bases respectively, with 7 bases between them. The germline V gene has CDR1 MDHEN and CDR2 SYDVKM. The CDR3 is made up of 12 amino acids. CDR3 DNA: TGTGCCAGCAGGGAGCTTACCGGGGAGCTGTTTTTT. Protein sequence: CASRELTGELFF.

The chain is built from TRBV20-1 and TRBJ2-3, with 8 bases aligning to TRBD2. This CDR3 contains 14 residues. CDR1 is DFQATT, CDR2 SNEGSKA, per germline (reference sequence). Germline trimming cut 2 bases from V and 3 bases from J; bases unmatched to any gene: 4. CDR3 in DNA: TGCAGTGCTAGAAGCGGGAGTCGGACAGATACGCAGTATTTT. Translation: CSARSGSRTDTQYF.

This rearrangement joins TRBV5-5 to TRBJ2-5, with 8 bases matching TRBD1. V lost 4 bases to trimming and J lost 6 bases; unmatched junction nucleotides: 8. The CDR3 is 14 amino acids. Germline lookup yields CDR1 SGHKS and CDR2 YYEKEE (reference sequence). The CDR3 nucleotides read TGTGCCAGCAGCCCCGAAGACAGGGGAAAGACCCAGTACTTC. It is translated as CASSPEDRGKTQYF.

The chain carries TRBV20-1 and TRBJ2-3; the match to TRBD2 covers 11 bases. The CDR3 consists of 16 residues. In germline, CDR1 is DFQATT, CDR2 SNEGSKA (reference sequence). V lost 6 bases to trimming and J lost 4 bases; unmatched junction nucleotides: 12. DNA of the CDR3: TGCAGTGCCTCAATAGCGGGAGGGCCGTTCCCAGATACGCAGTATTTT. The encoded protein is CSASIAGGPFPDTQYF.

The gene calls are TRBV5-1 and TRBJ2-7; 10 positions agree with TRBD1. Trimming took 2 bases from V and 3 from J; bases not matched to a gene: 14. Germline V gene data show CDR1 as SGHRS and CDR2 as YFSETQ. The CDR3 length is 18 residues. CDR3: CASSFGTGAGSLDYEQYF. The CDR3 region has the DNA TGCGCCAGCAGCTTCGGGACAGGGGCCGGGAGCTTAGACTACGAGCAGTACTTC.

This chain uses TRBV10-2 with TRBJ2-7; D unresolved. The CDR3 runs to 15 residues. The germline V gene has CDR1 WSHSY and CDR2 SAAADI. V lost 6 bases and J lost 6, with 21 bases in between. The CDR3: CASSPHMRPEVEQYF. As DNA, the CDR3 is TGCGCCAGCAGCCCCCACATGAGGCCAGAGGTCGAGCAGTACTTC.

In this sample, this clonotype turned up a few times. The V call is TRBV3-1, the J call TRBJ2-1; 9 nucleotides agree with TRBD2. CDR1 is LGHDT, CDR2 YNNKEL, per germline (reference sequence). The J segment lost 5 bases and the V segment lost 8 bases, leaving 1 base of the junction unmatched. The CDR3 has 12 residues. The CDR3 is CASSSGNNEQFF. CDR3 DNA: TGTGCCAGCTCTAGCGGGAACAATGAGCAGTTCTTC.

On this clonotype: One end of the junction does not line up with germline, which may come from a read error. The V call is TRBV7-9, the J call TRBJ2-3; TRBD1 agrees at 7 bases. The CDR3 contains 14 residues. CDR1 is SEHNR, CDR2 FQNEAQ, per germline (reference sequence). The CDR3: CAGSFTGVGDTQYF. Here the CDR3 DNA reads TGTGCCGGCAGCTTTACAGGGGTAGGAGATACGCAGTATTTT. Together with reference TRBV7-9 and TRBJ2-3, the CDR3 gives the full variable domain: DTGVSQNPRHKITKRGQNVTFRCDPISEHNRLYWYRQTLGQGPEFLTYFQNEAQLEKSRLLSDRFSAERPKGSFSTLEIQRTEQGDSAMYLCAGSFTGVGDTQYFGPGTRLTVL.

This clonotype was seen only a few times. The rearrangement uses TRBV7-3 and TRBJ2-3, with 7 bases lining up with TRBD2. This CDR3 comprises 15 residues. Looked up from germline, CDR1 is SGHTA and CDR2 is FQGTGA. J gave up 6 bases and V 5 bases, and 11 bases lay outside the gene matches. The CDR3, as DNA: TGTGCCAGCAGCCCCGTTTCTAGCGGAAGGGATACGCAGTATTTT. Its translation is CASSPVSSGRDTQYF.

The chain recombines TRBV19 with TRBJ2-1, with D possibly matching TRBD2 (5 bases). There are 15 residues in the CDR3. Germline assignment: CDR1 LNHDA and CDR2 SQIVND (reference sequence). The V gene lost 3 bases and the J gene lost 2 bases, with 11 bases spanning the gap. The CDR3 region is CASSIMTGAYNEQFF. The DNA for the CDR3 is TGTGCCAGTAGTATTATGACCGGGGCCTACAATGAGCAGTTCTTC.

This clonotype has just a few counts. An end of the junction differs from the germline gene, which may be a read error. The gene calls are TRBV5-1 and TRBJ2-3; 7 bases align to TRBD2. Germline V lookup: CDR1 SGHRS, CDR2 YFSETQ. The CDR3 spans 14 residues. CDR3 residues: CVSSTGGGTDTQYF. CDR3 in DNA: TGCGTCAGCAGCACGGGAGGTGGAACAGATACGCAGTATTTT.

This clonotype was counted at least ten times. The rearrangement uses TRBV9 and TRBJ1-4, with TRBD1 identical over 7 bases. CDR3 length: 16 amino acids. CDR1 and CDR2 (germline): SGDLS, YYNGEE. The junction had 14 bases not matched to a gene; V was cut back by 4 bases and J by 8 bases. CDR3 bases: TGTGCCAGCAGCCCTCGGGACAGATCTCTTAACGAAAAACTGTTTTTT. It is translated as CASSPRDRSLNEKLFF.

The chain couples TRBV6-2 or TRBV6-3 to TRBJ2-2; no clear D gene. The CDR3 covers 16 residues. CDR1 is MNHEY and CDR2 is SVGEGT in the germline V gene. Trimming removed 7 bases from V and 1 base from J, with 16 bases in between. CDR3 nucleotides: TGTGCCAGCAAACCTCCGAGACGAGAGAACACCGGGGAGCTGTTTTTT. Its protein is CASKPPRRENTGELFF.

This chain uses TRBV6-6 with TRBJ2-5; weak D call: TRBD2 (5 bases). Germline-derived CDR1 and CDR2 are MNHNY and SVGAGI (reference sequence). The CDR3 is 14 amino acids. With 0 bases removed from V and 6 bases from J, the gap between germline ends came to 11 bases. The CDR3 DNA sequence: TGTGCCAGCAGTTACTCGGCTAGCTGGCAGACCCAGTACTTC. It yields the protein CASSYSASWQTQYF.

The J gene is TRBJ2-7, the V gene TRBV20-1; tentative D call: TRBD1 (6 bases). Trimming pared 0 bases from V and 0 bases from J, leaving 12 bases between. Germline values: CDR1 DFQATT, CDR2 SNEGSKA (reference sequence). The CDR3 spans 15 residues. The CDR3 coding sequence is TGCAGTGCTAGAGATTCGATAGGGGGCTCCTACGAGCAGTACTTC. Protein sequence: CSARDSIGGSYEQYF.

This clonotype showed up just a few times. The chain combines TRBV3-1 with TRBJ2-1; D possibly matches TRBD1 or TRBD2 (7 bases each). This CDR3 region has 16 residues. With 3 bases removed from V and 0 bases from J, the gap between germline ends came to 12 bases. Germline V gene lookup returns CDR1 LGHDT and CDR2 YNNKEL (reference sequence). CDR3 protein: CASSQAGGGSYNEQFF. CDR3 nucleotides: TGTGCCAGCAGCCAGGCAGGGGGGGGCTCCTACAATGAGCAGTTCTTC.

CDR3 sequence (DNA): TGCAGTGCTCAACCCGGGGGGAGAGAAAACATTCAGTACTTC. Residues: CSAQPGGRENIQYF. The V call is TRBV20-1, the J call TRBJ2-4, with 7 bases lining up with TRBD2. After removal of 5 bases from V and 5 bases from J, the junction contained 9 bases not matched to a gene. Germline V gives CDR1 DFQATT, CDR2 SNEGSKA (reference sequence). The CDR3 totals 14 residues.

This clonotype was counted only a few times. The CDR3 reads CASSLTAGGNNEQFF. The CDR3 DNA follows: TGTGCCAGCAGCTTAACAGCGGGAGGTAACAATGAGCAGTTCTTC. The J gene is TRBJ2-1, the V gene TRBV11-2; the match to TRBD2 covers 9 bases. The length of the CDR3 is 15 residues. Germline V gene data show CDR1 as SGHAT and CDR2 as FQNNGV. With 2 bases clipped from V and 5 bases from J, the junction kept 4 bases outside the gene matches.

To note about this clonotype: A junction boundary mismatches the germline segment, possibly from a read error. The V gene is TRBV28, the J gene TRBJ2-7; TRBD2 agrees at 7 bases. This CDR3 has 14 residues. Germline V CDR1 and CDR2: MDHEN, SYDVKM. Here the CDR3 DNA reads TGTGCCAGCAGTTCAGCGGGACCCCTCTACGAGCAGTACTTT. Encoded protein: CASSSAGPLYEQYF.

The chain joins TRBV18 to TRBJ2-6; TRBD1 agrees at 8 bases. CDR1 is KGHSH and CDR2 is LQKENI in the germline V gene. This CDR3 is built from 17 residues. Trimming took 3 bases from V and 0 from J; bases not matched to a gene: 4. This CDR3 is CASSPGQVGSGANVLTF. As DNA, the CDR3 is TGTGCCAGCTCACCGGGACAGGTCGGCTCTGGGGCCAACGTCCTGACTTTC.

This clonotype appeared a few times. The V gene is TRBV12-3 or TRBV12-4, the J gene TRBJ2-5; D gene uncertain. CDR3 length equals 13 residues. Trimming pared 6 bases from V and 1 base from J, leaving 9 bases between. The CDR3, as DNA: TGTGCCAGCAGGACGGACGGCCAAGAGACCCAGTACTTC. This encodes CASRTDGQETQYF.

This chain uses TRBV4-2 with TRBJ2-1; D is ambiguous. The CDR3 has 15 residues. Trimming shortened V by 1 base and J by 2 bases, and 9 bases separated the two germline ends. Per the germline V gene, CDR1 is LGHNA and CDR2 is YNFKEQ. CDR3 DNA sequence: TGTGCCAGCAGCCAAGGGGTTGGGACCTACAATGAGCAGTTCTTC. It yields the protein CASSQGVGTYNEQFF.

The J gene is TRBJ1-2, the V gene TRBV7-2; D is unresolved. V dropped 0 bases and J dropped 6 bases, with 17 bases sitting between them. Per germline, CDR1 SGHTA and CDR2 FQGNSA. The CDR3 has 16 amino acids. In nucleotides, the CDR3 is TGTGCCAGCAGCTTAGCGTGGGTAGCCGGAAACCATGGCTACACCTTC. It specifies CASSLAWVAGNHGYTF.

V gene TRBV20-1 combines with J gene TRBJ1-1, with D hard to call. The CDR3 has 13 amino acids. From germline, CDR1 is DFQATT and CDR2 SNEGSKA (reference sequence). Trimming took 0 bases from V and 4 from J, leaving 9 bases between them. The CDR3 region has the DNA TGCAGTGCTAGAGACGGTTCGGGCACTGAAGCTTTCTTT. Translated, it gives CSARDGSGTEAFF.

A word on this clonotype: At one end the junction does not follow the germline gene, possibly because of a read error. The chain links TRBV29-1 to TRBJ2-5; TRBD1 matches at 9 bases. CDR3 length equals 14 residues. Germline V gives CDR1 SQVTM, CDR2 ANQGSEA. The CDR3 nucleotides read TGCAGCGTGTGGGGGACAGGGCGAGTAGAGACCCGGTACTTC. Its translation: CSVWGTGRVETRYF.